This is a list of T cell receptor beta chains from one sample in a study of blood T cell repertoires in COVID-19. Here immunoSEQ multiplex PCR was the method, and the copy in TCRdb shows in-frame clones only, minus some. The sample has 200,000 to 250,000 clones; 80% to 90% are singletons. Sequencing was carried out using PBMCs or T cells enriched from blood (not recorded which). These receptors originate from a young woman in a cohort exposed to, infected with or recovered from COVID-19 (not recorded which). Both conserved end residues are part of each CDR3. The D gene is left open where the match is weak. Part of the rows lack a size; the others show once, few, many or a class for expanded clones.

J gene | D gene | clone size | V gene | CDR3 protein | CDR3 DNA
TRBJ2-5 | TRBD1 | NA | TRBV5-4 | CASSSRDREGTQYF | TGTGCCAGCAGCTCCCGGGACAGGGAGGGGACCCAGTACTTC
TRBJ1-5 | NA | NA | TRBV19 | CASSTSRTEYSNQPQHF | TGTGCCAGTAGTACGTCCAGGACAGAATATAGCAATCAGCCCCAGCATTTT
TRBJ1-2 | NA | NA | TRBV29-1 | CSGFGGSYGYTF | TGCAGCGGGTTCGGGGGAAGCTATGGCTACACCTTC
TRBJ1-2 | NA | NA | TRBV6-5 | CASRETRTHNYGYTF | TGTGCCAGCAGAGAGACCCGGACACATAACTATGGCTACACCTTC
TRBJ1-2 | NA | NA | TRBV19 | CASSRGYGYTF | TGTGCCAGTAGTCGGGGCTATGGCTACACCTTC
TRBJ2-1 | NA | NA | TRBV7-9 | CASTMDKRNEQFF | TGTGCCAGCACCATGGACAAAAGGAATGAGCAGTTCTTC
TRBJ1-1 | NA | NA | TRBV2 | CASSLQPSVAGEAFF | TGTGCCAGCAGTTTACAACCCTCAGTGGCGGGTGAAGCTTTCTTT
TRBJ1-6 | NA | NA | TRBV7-9 | CASSQQHNSPLHF | TGTGCCAGCAGCCAACAACATAATTCACCCCTCCACTTT
TRBJ1-4 | TRBD1 | few | TRBV27 | CASSLHGGRDRSFNEKLFF | TGTGCCAGCAGTCTACATGGGGGGCGGGACAGGAGCTTTAATGAAAAACTGTTTTTT
TRBJ1-4 | TRBD1 | NA | TRBV19 | CASSFQGATNEKLFF | TGTGCCAGTAGTTTCCAGGGGGCAACTAATGAAAAACTGTTTTTT
TRBJ2-1 | TRBD1 | NA | TRBV7-8 | CASSLGGTGSYNEQFF | TGTGCCAGCAGCTTAGGAGGGACAGGGTCCTACAATGAGCAGTTCTTC
TRBJ1-5 | TRBD1 | NA | TRBV12-5 | CASGSSTGEKPQHF | TGTGCTAGTGGTTCGTCGACAGGGGAGAAGCCCCAGCATTTT
TRBJ2-7 | NA | NA | TRBV29-1 | CSALAEPSYEQYF | TGCAGCGCTTTAGCGGAGCCCTCCTACGAGCAGTACTTC
TRBJ1-4 | NA | once | TRBV7-7 | CASSLSGGSDEKLFF | TGTGCCAGCAGCTTGTCTGGGGGGAGTGATGAAAAACTGTTTTTT